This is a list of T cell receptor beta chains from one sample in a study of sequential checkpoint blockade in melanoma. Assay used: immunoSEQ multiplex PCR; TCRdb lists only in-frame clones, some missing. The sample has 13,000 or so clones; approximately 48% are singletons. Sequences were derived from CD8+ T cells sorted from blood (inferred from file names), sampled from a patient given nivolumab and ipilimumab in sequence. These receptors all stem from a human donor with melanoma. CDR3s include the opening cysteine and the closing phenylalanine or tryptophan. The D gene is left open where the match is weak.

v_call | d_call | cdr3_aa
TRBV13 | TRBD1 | CASSLKGGTGTYEQYF
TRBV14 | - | CASSLLLARDEQYF
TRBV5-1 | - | CASSLIPEYEQYF
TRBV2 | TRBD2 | CASSDASGRPQTGELFF
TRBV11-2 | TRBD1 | CASSSGTGLISYGYTF
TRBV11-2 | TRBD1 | CASSPVGGTGRGYTF
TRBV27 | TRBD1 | CASSFGGTAYGYTF
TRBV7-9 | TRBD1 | CASSRPGQGYEQYF
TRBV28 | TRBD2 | CASSGGGTGQFF
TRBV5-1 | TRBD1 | CASSPTSGTVNTEAFF
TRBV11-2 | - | CASSFWTEAEAFF
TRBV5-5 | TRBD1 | CASSLLGTGANYGYTF
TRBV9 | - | CASSPAEGHDYEQYF
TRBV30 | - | CACPTKGHSYGYTF
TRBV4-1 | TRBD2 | CASSQVTSAGGPNEQFF
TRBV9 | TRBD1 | CASSVTGYTEAFF
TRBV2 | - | CASSVSVRAPTTNEKLFF
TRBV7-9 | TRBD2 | CASSPGLAETGELFF
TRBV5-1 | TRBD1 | CASSVGQGGQPQHF
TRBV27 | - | CASSFQQSYEQYF
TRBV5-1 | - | CASRPTPGDRYSPLHF
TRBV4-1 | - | CARPDRDIRNEKLFF
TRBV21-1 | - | CASSNVPGTGGDTNYGYTF
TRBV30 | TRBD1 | CAWHGTGVYGYTF
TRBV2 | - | CASRGSGNTEAFF
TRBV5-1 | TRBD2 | CASSSGLAGDGEQYF
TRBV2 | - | CASIGGASADTQYF
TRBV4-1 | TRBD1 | CASSQGTGGNYGYTF
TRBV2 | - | CASSETAMDTEAFF
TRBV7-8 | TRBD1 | CASSLFILGQGAFGYTF
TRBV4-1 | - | CASTPTASGNTIYF
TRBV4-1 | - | CASSPVEAANYGYTF
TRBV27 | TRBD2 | CASSYSGTSGYNEQFF
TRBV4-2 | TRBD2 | CASSQEGPRGGTDTQYF
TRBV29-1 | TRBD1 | CSGGGNTGTGYSAFF
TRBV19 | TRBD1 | CASSWGQGITEAFF
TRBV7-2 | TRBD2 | CASGKTSGSLDTQYF
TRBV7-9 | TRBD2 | CASSQRLAGETQYF
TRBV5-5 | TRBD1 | CASSYTLYRQGSYTEAFF
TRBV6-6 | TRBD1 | CASSYSRNRGDETQYF
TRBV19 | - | CASSMSRHWGADTQYF
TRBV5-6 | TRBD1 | CASSGDRGYEQYF
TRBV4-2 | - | CASSQEGVGNTIYF
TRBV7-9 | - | CASSFGISTPRETQYF
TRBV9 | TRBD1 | CASSAGQASYEQYF
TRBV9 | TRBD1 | CASSPTTGTGIYEQYF
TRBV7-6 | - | CASSLGVQGRNYEQYF
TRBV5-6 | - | CASSLQGPSYGYTF